What follows are 31 T cell receptor beta chains derived from one specimen sequenced in a study of T cell responses to AZD1222 COVID-19 vaccine. Here immunoSEQ multiplex PCR was the method, and the copy in TCRdb shows in-frame clones only, minus some. The sample contains tens of thousands of clones, approximately 88% of which appear only once. Sequenced material: peripheral blood, taken on day 0 of AZD1222 vaccination. These receptors were taken from an adult in good health.

This clone was observed a single time. A junction boundary mismatches the germline segment, possibly from a read error. V usage is TRBV4-2 and J usage is TRBJ2-5; possibly TRBD2 for D (6 bases). The CDR3 has 15 amino acids. The V gene's germline CDR1 is LGHNA and CDR2 YNFKEQ. As DNA, the CDR3 is TGTGCCAGCAGCCGAGTGAGGGGAGGTACAGAGGCCCAGTACTTC. Protein sequence: CASSRVRGGTEAQYF.

The chain has TRBV12-3 or TRBV12-4 and TRBJ1-2, with TRBD1 matching over 9 bases. J was trimmed by 4 bases and V by 5 bases; bases with no gene match: 2. The CDR3 has 13 residues. The CDR3 loop is CASSRGQGYGYTF. The CDR3 DNA follows: TGTGCCAGCAGTCGGGGACAGGGCTATGGCTACACCTTC.

In its sample, this clone is medium-sized. V usage is TRBV25-1 and J usage is TRBJ1-5, with TRBD1 as a possible D gene (5 bases). CDR1 MGHDK and CDR2 SYGVNS come from the germline V gene. V was trimmed by 4 bases and J by 3 bases, leaving 10 bases between them. This CDR3 is 14 amino acids long. The DNA for the CDR3 is TGTGCCAGCAGTGGGCAGGGCATCAATCAGCCCCAGCATTTT. This translates into CASSGQGINQPQHF.

This sequence joins TRBV9 and TRBJ1-3; D is unclear. This CDR3 is built from 17 residues. Germline V gene sequence: CDR1 SGDLS, CDR2 YYNGEE. Trimming removed 4 bases from V and 4 bases from J, with 21 bases in between. In DNA form, the CDR3 reads TGTGCCAGCAGCCCCGGATTGAGTACGACCGTCGGAAACACCATATATTTT. Translating it yields CASSPGLSTTVGNTIYF.

The gene calls are TRBV28 and TRBJ1-6; the D gene is possibly TRBD1 (5 bases). Trimming took 7 bases from V and 4 from J, leaving 23 bases between them. The germline V gene has CDR1 MDHEN and CDR2 SYDVKM. CDR3 length: 18 residues. The CDR3 nucleotides are TGTGCCAGCATCCTATCCCCAGGCCGGGGGACGTATAATTCACCCCTCCACTTT. Amino acids: CASILSPGRGTYNSPLHF.

This rearrangement joins TRBV28 to TRBJ1-1, with 9 bases that match TRBD1. V shed 6 bases, J shed 8 bases, and the junction held 13 bases outside the gene matches. Germline values: CDR1 MDHEN, CDR2 SYDVKM. CDR3 length: 15 residues. CDR3 sequence reads: CASRYPGQGSLEAFF. CDR3 nucleotides: TGTGCCAGCAGGTACCCGGGACAGGGCTCTCTAGAAGCTTTCTTT. The full variable domain, rest sourced from reference TRBV28 and TRBJ1-1, is DVKVTQSSRYLVKRTGEKVFLECVQDMDHENMFWYRQDPGLGLRLIYFSYDVKMKEKGDIPEGYSVSREKKERFSLILESASTNQTSMYLCASRYPGQGSLEAFFGQGTRLTVV.

This clone was seen a few times. V is TRBV7-2 and J is TRBJ2-1; possibly TRBD2 for D (6 bases). The CDR3 runs to 14 residues. Germline V CDR1 and CDR2: SGHTA, FQGNSA. Trimming stripped 2 bases from V and 4 bases from J, with 9 bases between. The CDR3 loop is CASSLWGDYNEQFF. CDR3 DNA sequence: TGTGCCAGCAGCTTATGGGGGGATTACAATGAGCAGTTCTTC.

This chain connects TRBV5-4 to TRBJ2-2; 15 bases are a match to TRBD2. Germline CDR1 SGHNT, CDR2 YYREEE (reference sequence). V lost 4 bases and J lost 5; bases outside the gene matches: 3. CDR3 length equals 16 residues. The CDR3 reads CASSRGLAGGTGELFF. CDR3 bases: TGTGCCAGCAGCCGAGGACTAGCGGGAGGGACCGGGGAGCTGTTTTTT.

The table lists this clone with a few counts. The V gene is TRBV6-2 or TRBV6-3, the J gene TRBJ1-5, with TRBD1 matching over 7 bases. The germline gives CDR1 MNHEY, CDR2 SVGEGT. The CDR3 totals 17 residues. Trimming removed 2 bases from V and 6 bases from J; junction bases left unmatched: 13. CDR3 nucleotide sequence: TGTGCCAGCAGTTACGGCCCAAAGGGGGCGGATGGTCAGCCCCAGCATTTT. It encodes CASSYGPKGADGQPQHF.

The chain uses TRBV4-1 and TRBJ1-2; 7 nucleotides align to TRBD1. Germline CDR1 reads MGHRA; CDR2 reads YSYEKL. The CDR3 consists of 17 residues. V dropped 2 bases and J dropped 0; count of bases not matched to a gene: 9. Here the CDR3 reads CASSQPMGDRANYGYTF. For the CDR3, the DNA is TGCGCCAGCAGCCAACCTATGGGGGACAGAGCTAACTATGGCTACACCTTC.

V gene TRBV6-5 combines with J gene TRBJ2-7; a weak D match, TRBD1 (6 bases). Trimming took 0 bases from V and 0 from J, leaving 9 bases between them. Germline V gene lookup returns CDR1 MNHEY and CDR2 SVGAGI. The CDR3 sequence is 15 residues long. The CDR3 is CASSYSKQGSYEQYF. The CDR3 nucleotides read TGTGCCAGCAGTTACTCGAAACAGGGCTCCTACGAGCAGTACTTC.

V and J are TRBV28 and TRBJ1-5; unclear D gene. V lost 0 bases, J lost 10 bases, and 13 bases lay in between. The germline V gene encodes CDR1 MDHEN and CDR2 SYDVKM. The CDR3 extends over 14 amino acids. CDR3 loop: CASSLWGTSEPQHF. DNA for the CDR3: TGTGCCAGCAGTTTATGGGGCACCTCGGAACCCCAGCATTTT.

The gene calls are TRBV9 and TRBJ2-7; D possibly corresponds to TRBD1 (7 bases). This CDR3 is built from 19 residues. Per germline, CDR1 SGDLS and CDR2 YYNGEE. Deletions cut 0 bases from V and 6 bases from J, with 28 bases between. For the CDR3, the DNA is TGTGCCAGCAGCGTAGGGGTGCCGGGGAGGCAGGGGGTCGAGGCCGAGCAGTACTTC. As protein: CASSVGVPGRQGVEAEQYF. Using reference TRBV9 and TRBJ2-7 for the parts outside the CDR3, the full variable domain is DSGVTQTPKHLITATGQRVTLRCSPRSGDLSVYWYQQSLDQGLQFLIQYYNGEERAKGNILERFSAQQFPDLHSELNLSSLELGDSALYFCASSVGVPGRQGVEAEQYFGPGTRLTVT.

The chain is built from TRBV6-1 and TRBJ2-6; D may match TRBD1 or TRBD2 (6 bases each). CDR3 length equals 16 residues. Trimming shortened V by 3 bases and J by 0 bases, and 9 bases separated the two germline ends. CDR1 MNHNS and CDR2 SASEGT come from the germline V gene. CDR3 coding DNA: TGTGCCAGCAGTGAGGGGGGCAACTCTGGGGCCAACGTCCTGACTTTC. Translation: CASSEGGNSGANVLTF.

The J gene is TRBJ2-5, the V gene TRBV9; perhaps TRBD2 as D (5 bases). The germline V and J ends were trimmed by 3 bases and 6 bases, with 12 bases remaining between them. Germline loops: CDR1 SGDLS, CDR2 YYNGEE. This CDR3 is built from 13 residues. The CDR3 region is CASSDTTGKTQYF. In nucleotides, the CDR3 is TGTGCCAGCAGCGATACTACGGGGAAGACCCAGTACTTC.

The V and J genes are TRBV6-2 or TRBV6-3 and TRBJ2-1, with 13 bases that match TRBD2. Germline CDR1 reads MNHEY; CDR2 reads SVGEGT. This CDR3 region has 16 residues. J gave up 7 bases and V 6 bases, and 9 bases lay outside the gene matches. DNA of the CDR3: TGTGCCAGCAGCCCATACAGGACTAGCGGGAGTAATGAGCAGTTCTTC. Translating gives CASSPYRTSGSNEQFF.

The genes are TRBV18 and TRBJ2-2; D gene unclear. CDR1 and CDR2 from the germline V gene are KGHSH and LQKENI. CDR3 size: 16 residues. The V and J ends lost 1 base and 0 bases respectively, with 9 bases between them. CDR3 protein: CASSPLRVPNTGELFF. CDR3 coding DNA: TGTGCCAGCTCACCACTCCGCGTCCCGAACACCGGGGAGCTGTTTTTT.

The V gene is TRBV6-4, the J gene TRBJ2-7, with 9 bases aligning to TRBD2. The length of the CDR3 is 15 residues. The trim removed 4 bases at V and 5 bases at J, leaving 9 bases unmatched. CDR1 and CDR2 (germline): MRHNA, SNTAGT. For the CDR3, the DNA is TGTGCCAGCAGTGCCCAAGCGGGGGGCGTCAACGAGCAGTACTTC. Protein product: CASSAQAGGVNEQYF.

J is TRBJ2-7 and V is TRBV19; unclear D gene. The CDR3 is 16 residues long. The V gene's germline CDR1 is LNHDA and CDR2 SQIVND (reference sequence). Trimming took 4 bases from V and 6 from J, leaving 22 bases between them. CDR3 loop: CASSTPPFGEVREQYF. CDR3 in DNA: TGTGCCAGTAGTACCCCCCCCTTTGGGGAAGTCCGCGAGCAGTACTTC.

The rearrangement links TRBV29-1 to TRBJ1-4; the D gene is possibly TRBD1 (6 bases). The CDR3 loop spans 15 amino acids. Trimming pared 5 bases from V and 0 bases from J, leaving 13 bases between. Germline V CDR1 and CDR2: SQVTM, ANQGSEA. The CDR3 DNA reads TGCAGCGTTAGGGGGTTAGGATCAACTAATGAAAAACTGTTTTTT. Translation gives CSVRGLGSTNEKLFF.

The chain couples TRBV11-3 to TRBJ2-3, with 10 bases that match TRBD2. Germline CDR1 reads SGHNT; CDR2 reads YENEEA. The CDR3 loop spans 16 amino acids. The trim removed 4 bases at V and 0 bases at J, leaving 4 bases unmatched. The CDR3 region is CASSSGSGGSTDTQYF. The DNA for the CDR3 is TGTGCCAGCAGCTCAGGTAGCGGGGGGAGCACAGATACGCAGTATTTT.

The chain links TRBV6-5 to TRBJ2-7, with 10 nucleotides matching TRBD1. The CDR3 sequence is 15 residues long. Germline values: CDR1 MNHEY, CDR2 SVGAGI. The ends lost 5 bases at V and 3 bases at J; junction bases unmatched: 7. In DNA, the CDR3 is TGTGCCAGCAGTCCCGGGACAGGGGCAAACTACGAGCAGTACTTC. Protein product: CASSPGTGANYEQYF.

This chain uses TRBV4-1 with TRBJ2-4, with D perhaps being TRBD1 or TRBD2 (5 bases each). Germline loops: CDR1 MGHRA, CDR2 YSYEKL. V lost 1 base and J lost 5, with 15 bases in between. The CDR3 has 16 amino acids. The CDR3 sequence: CASSQAEGLGQNIQYF. For the CDR3, the DNA is TGCGCCAGCAGCCAAGCAGAGGGGCTCGGGCAAAACATTCAGTACTTC.

The V and J genes are TRBV18 and TRBJ1-1, with D possibly TRBD1 on 5 matching bases. The V and J ends lost 5 bases and 6 bases respectively, with 22 bases between them. Germline assignment: CDR1 KGHSH and CDR2 LQKENI. This CDR3 is built from 16 residues. In nucleotides, the CDR3 is TGTGCCAGCTCATTACAACAACAGGACACCGGGTCTGAAGCTTTCTTT. Translated, it gives CASSLQQQDTGSEAFF.

The gene calls are TRBV6-5 and TRBJ1-3; D is undetermined. V shed 0 bases and J shed 0 bases, with 9 bases lying between them. Germline assignment: CDR1 MNHEY and CDR2 SVGAGI. This CDR3 has 16 amino acids. The CDR3 protein is CASSYSVESSGNTIYF. The CDR3 DNA reads TGTGCCAGCAGTTACTCGGTAGAAAGCTCTGGAAACACCATATATTTT.

The rearrangement links TRBV19 to TRBJ2-7; 10 positions agree with TRBD2. V gave up 5 bases and J gave up 5 bases; unmatched junction bases: 6. Germline V CDR1 and CDR2: LNHDA, SQIVND (reference sequence). The CDR3 consists of 14 residues. This chain's CDR3 is CASSAGTSVNEQYF. The CDR3 nucleotides read TGTGCCAGTAGTGCCGGGACTAGCGTCAACGAGCAGTACTTC.

The V call is TRBV7-7, the J call TRBJ2-2, with D possibly TRBD1 on 7 matching bases. V was pared by 5 bases and J by 7 bases, with 14 bases between. Germline CDR1 is SSHAT and CDR2 is FNYEAQ (reference sequence). This CDR3 is 14 amino acids long. CDR3: CASSVQGRGGELFF. The CDR3 DNA is TGTGCCAGCAGCGTACAGGGGCGGGGCGGGGAGCTGTTTTTT. Filled out from reference TRBV7-7 and TRBJ2-2, the complete variable domain reads GAGVSQSPRYKVTKRGQDVTLRCDPISSHATLYWYQQALGQGPEFLTYFNYEAQPDKSGLPSDRFSAERPEGSISTLTIQRTEQRDSAMYRCASSVQGRGGELFFGEGSRLTVL.

This clone was detected only a few times. The gene calls are TRBV3-1 (or the pseudogene TRBV3-2) and TRBJ1-1; the D gene is possibly TRBD1 (6 bases). Trimming left V 0 bases short and J 12 bases short, with 20 bases between. Looked up from germline, CDR1 is LGHDT and CDR2 is YNNKEL (reference sequence). The CDR3 is made up of 15 amino acids. The CDR3 nucleotides read TGTGCCAGCAGCCAAGATTACGGGATCGGGGGCGGGACTTTCTTT. Amino acids: CASSQDYGIGGGTFF.

The V and J genes are TRBV27 and TRBJ2-7; unclear D gene. The CDR3 is 16 amino acids. Germline V gene data show CDR1 as MNHEY and CDR2 as SMNVEV (reference sequence). Deletions cut 4 bases from V and 2 bases from J, with 18 bases between. The CDR3 DNA sequence: TGTGCCAGCAGTTGGGCCCCCCCAGGTTTTACCTACGAGCAGTACTTC. It specifies CASSWAPPGFTYEQYF.

The genes are TRBV7-2 and TRBJ1-2, with D possibly being TRBD1 (6 bases). The CDR3 covers 16 residues. In germline, CDR1 is SGHTA, CDR2 FQGNSA. V lost 5 bases and J 3 bases, leaving 19 bases between the germline ends. The CDR3 region has the DNA TGTGCCAGCAGCCCCGGACTAGGGGGGGGCCACTATGGCTACACCTTC. It yields the protein CASSPGLGGGHYGYTF.

The gene calls are TRBV10-3 and TRBJ2-1; TRBD2 aligns across 12 bases. The CDR3 length is 15 residues. V lost 3 bases and J lost 8; bases outside the gene matches: 5. From germline, CDR1 is ENHRY and CDR2 SYGVKD. The CDR3 here is CAISDTASGRDEQFF. CDR3 bases: TGTGCCATCAGTGACACGGCTAGCGGGAGGGATGAGCAGTTCTTC.